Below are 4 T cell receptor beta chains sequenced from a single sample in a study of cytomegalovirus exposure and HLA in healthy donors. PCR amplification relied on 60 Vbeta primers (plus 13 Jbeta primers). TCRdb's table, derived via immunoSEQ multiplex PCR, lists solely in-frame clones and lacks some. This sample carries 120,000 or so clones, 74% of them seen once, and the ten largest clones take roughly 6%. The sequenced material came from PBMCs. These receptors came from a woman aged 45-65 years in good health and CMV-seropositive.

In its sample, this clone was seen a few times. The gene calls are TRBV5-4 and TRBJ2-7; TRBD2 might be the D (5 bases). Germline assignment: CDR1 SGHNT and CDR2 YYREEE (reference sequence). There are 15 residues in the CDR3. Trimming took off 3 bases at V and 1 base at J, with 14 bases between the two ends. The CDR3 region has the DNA TGTGCCAGCAGCTCCCAGAGAGAGGGTTCCTACGAGCAGTACTTC. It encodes CASSSQREGSYEQYF.

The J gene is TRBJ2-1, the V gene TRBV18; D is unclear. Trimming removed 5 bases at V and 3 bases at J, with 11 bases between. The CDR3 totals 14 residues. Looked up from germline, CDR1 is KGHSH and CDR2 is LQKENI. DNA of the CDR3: TGTGCCAGCTCATTCACTCCGGGCTACAATGAGCAGTTCTTC. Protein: CASSFTPGYNEQFF.

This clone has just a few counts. The CDR3 here is CASSLAPVPPYGYTF. DNA for the CDR3: TGTGCCAGCAGCTTGGCCCCGGTGCCCCCCTATGGCTACACCTTC. The rearrangement links TRBV5-5 to TRBJ1-2, with D unresolved. Germline values: CDR1 SGHKS, CDR2 YYEKEE (reference sequence). The V end lost 0 bases, the J end lost 4 bases, and 13 bases lay between the germline ends. The CDR3 extends over 15 amino acids.

CDR3: CASSLRGDYEQYF. DNA for the CDR3: TGTGCCAGCAGTTTACGCGGGGACTACGAGCAGTACTTC. The chain recombines TRBV6-6 with TRBJ2-7, with a tentative D call TRBD2 (6 bases). V lost 4 bases, J lost 3 bases, and 10 bases lay in between. Per germline, CDR1 MNHNY and CDR2 SVGAGI (reference sequence). The CDR3 has 13 residues.